The TCR beta chain under discussion was sequenced for a study of blood T cell repertoires in COVID-19. Study background: The cDNA or gDNA used as material had been derived from T cells, B-cell-depleted T cells, or PBMCs.

As originally analysed: Counts of nucleated cells, estimated from reference gene primer amplification, were obtained. Measured with immunoSEQ multiplex PCR; TCRdb has only the in-frame clones, and not every one. V, J and clone size are taken as reported in that table, and D and trimming were inferred from the DNA itself. The sample lists 110,000 or so clones; approximately 80% were seen once. This sequence was found in a woman of 80 years or more with active or convalescent COVID-19. Sequenced input: peripheral blood.

The DNA of the CDR3 is TGTGCCAGCAGCTTTCTAACGGGAGCGGTAGAGACCCAGTACTTC. Translation: CASSFLTGAVETQYF. The chain recombines TRBV7-6 with TRBJ2-5; tentative D call: TRBD2 (6 bases). Trimming pared 3 bases from V and 4 bases from J, leaving 15 bases between. The germline V gene encodes CDR1 SGHVS and CDR2 FNYEAQ. This CDR3 spans 15 amino acids.